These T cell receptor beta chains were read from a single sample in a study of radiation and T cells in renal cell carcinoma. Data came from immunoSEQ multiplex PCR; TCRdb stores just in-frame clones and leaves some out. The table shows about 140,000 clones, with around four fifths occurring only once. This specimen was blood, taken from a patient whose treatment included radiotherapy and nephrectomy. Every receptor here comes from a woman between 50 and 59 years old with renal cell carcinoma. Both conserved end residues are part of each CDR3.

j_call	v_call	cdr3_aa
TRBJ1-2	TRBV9	CASSAPVGAGYTF
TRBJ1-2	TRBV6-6	CASSSTHGYTF
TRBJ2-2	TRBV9	CASSATTGLTGELFF
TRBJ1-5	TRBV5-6	CASSLWTGSNSNQPQHF
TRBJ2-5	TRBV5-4	CASSPSGGWGTETQYF
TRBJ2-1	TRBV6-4	CALPAGKTYNEQFF
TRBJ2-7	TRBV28	CASSPPAHYEQYF
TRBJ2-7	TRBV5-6	CASSLAAYEQYF
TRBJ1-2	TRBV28	CASSSTGGIGGGYTF
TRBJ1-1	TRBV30	CAWSDTGIEAFF
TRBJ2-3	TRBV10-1	CASSESFQPGTDTQYF
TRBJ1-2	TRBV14	CASSPLGQGTNYGYTF
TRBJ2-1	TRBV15	CATSPGEDNEQFF
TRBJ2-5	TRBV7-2	CASSITSGVSETQYF
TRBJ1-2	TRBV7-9	CASSDTPDYGYTF
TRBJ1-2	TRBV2	CASSVRGESGYTF
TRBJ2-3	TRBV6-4	CASSDSSLATDTQYF
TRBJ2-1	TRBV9	CASSVGLVYNEQFF
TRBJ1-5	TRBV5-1	CASSQGTDVNQPQHF
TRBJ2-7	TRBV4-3	CASSPRRTQGASYEQYF
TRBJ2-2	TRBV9	CASSVGQTLPGELFF
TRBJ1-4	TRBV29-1	CSGSGGSNEKLFF
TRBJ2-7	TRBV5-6	CASSPGLAGVYEQYF
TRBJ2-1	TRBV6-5	CASSPAPYGEQFF
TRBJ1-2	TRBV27	CASGRTPYYGYTF
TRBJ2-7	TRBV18	CASSPLDGDPYEQYF
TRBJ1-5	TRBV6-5	CASSYVDGQHF
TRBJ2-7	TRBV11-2	CASSPGGLAGGTYEQYF
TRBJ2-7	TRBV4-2	CASSQEGGIYEQYF
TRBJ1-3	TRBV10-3	CAIRDRRPTRSSGNTIYF
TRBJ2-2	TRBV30	CAWRHSGKNTGELFF
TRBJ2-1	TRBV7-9	CASSYRTSANEQFF
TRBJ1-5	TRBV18	CASSPGENQPQHF
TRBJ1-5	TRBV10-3	CAISESRTGGNQPQHF
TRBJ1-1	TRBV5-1	CASSLVGSMNTEAFF
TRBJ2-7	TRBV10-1	CASSSRLRGYEQYF
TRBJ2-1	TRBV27	CASSFDQLNEQFF
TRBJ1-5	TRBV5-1	CASSLTGVNSNQPQHF
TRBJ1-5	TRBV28	CASTEGQINQPQHF
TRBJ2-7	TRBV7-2	CASSPRSGGAGGSYEQYF
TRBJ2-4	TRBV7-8	CASSSQDRGLNIQYF
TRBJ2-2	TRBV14	CASSYRVAGFTGELFF
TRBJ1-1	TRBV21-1	CASNRDSQHTEAFF
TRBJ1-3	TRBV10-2	CASSGNTIYF
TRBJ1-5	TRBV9	CASSETVGVGQPQHF
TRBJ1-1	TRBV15	CATSSPDRNTEAFF
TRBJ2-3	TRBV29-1	CSVSPGQLTDTQYF
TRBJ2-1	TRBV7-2	CASSLGGLMSYNEQFF